The sequence of this TCR beta chain was determined in a study of blood T cell repertoires in COVID-19. Looking at the study overall: COVID-19 samples, acute and convalescent, were from the United States, Italy and Spain. Nucleic acid was either cDNA or gDNA, and it came from T cells, B-cell-depleted T cells, or PBMCs.

V was pared by 0 bases and J by 5 bases, with 7 bases of the junction left unmatched. The V gene's germline CDR1 is SGHRS and CDR2 YFSETQ. CDR3 length equals 16 residues. Seattle patients were enrolled while actively infected and followed longitudinally. Sequencing used immunoSEQ multiplex PCR; TCRdb keeps in-frame clones, though not all of them. The sample consists of approximately 90,000 clones, about four fifths of them appearing once. The chain recombines TRBV5-1 with TRBJ2-5; the match to TRBD2 covers 10 bases. This receptor was obtained from an older man with COVID-19, enrolled during active disease. Sequenced sample: peripheral blood. CDR3 region: CASSLAIAGGRETQYF. The CDR3 nucleotides are TGCGCCAGCAGCTTGGCTATAGCGGGAGGCAGGGAGACCCAGTACTTC.